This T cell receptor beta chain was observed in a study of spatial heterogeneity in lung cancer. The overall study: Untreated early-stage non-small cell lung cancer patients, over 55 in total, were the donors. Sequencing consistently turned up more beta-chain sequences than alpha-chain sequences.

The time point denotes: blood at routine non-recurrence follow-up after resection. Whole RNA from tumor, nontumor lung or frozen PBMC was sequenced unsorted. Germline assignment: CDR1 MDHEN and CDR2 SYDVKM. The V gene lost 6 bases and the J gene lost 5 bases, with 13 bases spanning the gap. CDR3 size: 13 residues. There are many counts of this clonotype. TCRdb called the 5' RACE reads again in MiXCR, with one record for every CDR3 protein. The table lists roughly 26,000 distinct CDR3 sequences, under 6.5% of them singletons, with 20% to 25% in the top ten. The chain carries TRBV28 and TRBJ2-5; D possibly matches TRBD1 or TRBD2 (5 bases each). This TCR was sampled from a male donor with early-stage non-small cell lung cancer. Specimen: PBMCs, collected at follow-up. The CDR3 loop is CASRPTAEETQYF. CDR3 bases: TGTGCCAGCAGACCGACAGCGGAGGAGACCCAGTACTTC.